These 14 T cell receptor beta chains were all obtained from the same sample, sequenced in a study of blood T cell repertoires in COVID-19. Here immunoSEQ multiplex PCR was the method, and the copy in TCRdb shows in-frame clones only, minus some. Here the sample spans some 240,000 clones, roughly 89% being singletons. The source material was peripheral blood. Receptors were obtained from a woman in her 40s who had recovered from COVID-19.

This chain links TRBV18 with TRBJ2-1; 9 bases fit TRBD2. Germline V CDR1 and CDR2: KGHSH, LQKENI. Germline trimming cut 2 bases from V and 9 bases from J; bases unmatched to any gene: 8. This CDR3 has 15 residues. The CDR3 DNA reads as TGTGCCAGCTCACCAACGGTAGCGGGGGAGGTTGAGCAGTTCTTC. Translating gives CASSPTVAGEVEQFF.

The chain has TRBV9 and TRBJ1-2; D call uncertain. The CDR3 sequence is 14 residues long. V was trimmed by 0 bases and J by 3 bases, leaving 9 bases between them. Per germline, CDR1 SGDLS and CDR2 YYNGEE. This CDR3 reads CASSVALEDYGYTF. As DNA, the CDR3 is TGTGCCAGCAGCGTAGCTCTAGAAGACTATGGCTACACCTTC.

The chain is built from TRBV30 and TRBJ2-1; tentatively, D is TRBD2 (6 bases). The V and J ends lost 5 bases and 8 bases respectively, with 13 bases between them. This CDR3 comprises 12 residues. Germline-derived CDR1 and CDR2 are GTSNPN and SVGIG (reference sequence). The CDR3 DNA sequence: TGTGCCTGGGGCCTAGCGAGCGATGAGCAGTTCTTC. Its translation is CAWGLASDEQFF.

V is TRBV7-9 and J is TRBJ1-1, with 7 bases fitting TRBD1. Germline lookup yields CDR1 SEHNR and CDR2 FQNEAQ (reference sequence). The CDR3 loop spans 15 amino acids. V gave up 5 bases and J gave up 4 bases; unmatched junction bases: 10. CDR3 region: CASSHRGTMVTEAFF. CDR3 DNA sequence: TGTGCCAGCAGCCACAGGGGTACTATGGTCACTGAAGCTTTCTTT.

The chain couples TRBV2 to TRBJ2-3; 12 nucleotides match TRBD2. This CDR3 has 17 amino acids. Germline values: CDR1 SNHLY, CDR2 FYNNEI. The J segment lost 4 bases and the V segment lost 7 bases, leaving 12 bases of the junction unmatched. CDR3 bases: TGTGCCAGCAACCTAATCCCGACTAGCGGGGGTGCAGATACGCAGTATTTT. Protein sequence: CASNLIPTSGGADTQYF.

This clone appeared a single time. The chain has TRBV5-1 and TRBJ1-2; D is uncertain. The CDR3 sequence is 16 residues long. Trimming took 1 base from V and 8 from J, leaving 21 bases between them. CDR1 and CDR2 from the germline V gene are SGHRS and YFSETQ. DNA of the CDR3: TGCGCCAGCAGCTTGTGGGCCTCAGGCGGGTCGGGCGGCTACACCTTC. Amino acids: CASSLWASGGSGGYTF.

The V and J genes are TRBV25-1 and TRBJ2-7; 7 bases are shared with TRBD2. Germline assignment: CDR1 MGHDK and CDR2 SYGVNS. This CDR3 comprises 14 residues. J was trimmed by 4 bases and V by 6 bases; bases with no gene match: 9. CDR3 in DNA: TGTGCCAGCAGACCCCTGGGGGGGGATTACGAGCAGTACTTC. Its protein is CASRPLGGDYEQYF.

The chain joins TRBV11-2 to TRBJ1-2; D possibly corresponds to TRBD1 (5 bases). The CDR3 runs 14 residues. Germline CDR1 SGHAT, CDR2 FQNNGV. V shed 3 bases and J shed 4 bases, with 12 bases lying between them. CDR3 residues: CASSFKTVSYGYTF. Here the CDR3 DNA reads TGTGCCAGCAGCTTCAAGACAGTATCCTATGGCTACACCTTC.

The chain couples TRBV3-1 (or the pseudogene TRBV3-2) to TRBJ2-6; D call uncertain. The CDR3 spans 17 residues. Trimming removed 7 bases from V and 1 base from J, with 17 bases in between. Germline V gives CDR1 LGHDT, CDR2 YNNKEL (reference sequence). CDR3 loop: CASTKSIRGSGANVLTF. DNA of the CDR3: TGTGCCAGCACCAAGAGCATAAGAGGTTCTGGGGCCAACGTCCTGACTTTC.

This clone turned up a few times. This sequence joins TRBV28 and TRBJ1-6, with 8 bases that match TRBD1. The V segment lost 4 bases and the J segment 7 bases; nucleotides outside the gene matches: 9. Germline CDR1 reads MDHEN; CDR2 reads SYDVKM. CDR3 length: 16 amino acids. The CDR3 is CASSSPDREGNSPLHF. CDR3 DNA sequence: TGTGCCAGCAGTTCCCCGGACAGGGAAGGAAATTCACCCCTCCACTTT.

This rearrangement joins TRBV7-9 to TRBJ2-2, with 7 bases fitting TRBD1. From germline, CDR1 is SEHNR and CDR2 FQNEAQ (reference sequence). This CDR3 spans 17 amino acids. V shed 6 bases, J shed 5 bases, and the junction held 15 bases outside the gene matches. CDR3 in amino acids: CASRHGLGTGETGELFF. In nucleotides, the CDR3 is TGTGCCAGCAGACACGGGCTGGGCACAGGGGAAACCGGGGAGCTGTTTTTT.

The V and J genes are TRBV9 and TRBJ1-5; D uncertain. The CDR3 runs to 15 residues. The germline V and J ends were trimmed by 0 bases and 0 bases, with 7 bases remaining between them. Per the germline V gene, CDR1 is SGDLS and CDR2 is YYNGEE. Written as DNA, the CDR3 is TGTGCCAGCAGCGTAGGTCCCAGTAGCAATCAGCCCCAGCATTTT. Residues: CASSVGPSSNQPQHF. The complete variable domain, with remaining parts taken from reference TRBV9 and TRBJ1-5, reads DSGVTQTPKHLITATGQRVTLRCSPRSGDLSVYWYQQSLDQGLQFLIQYYNGEERAKGNILERFSAQQFPDLHSELNLSSLELGDSALYFCASSVGPSSNQPQHFGDGTRLSIL.

In its sample, this clone was seen once. The chain combines TRBV7-9 with TRBJ1-2; the D is unclear. The V end was cut by 3 bases, the J end by 0 bases, with 8 bases between. The CDR3 has 14 residues. Germline assignment: CDR1 SEHNR and CDR2 FQNEAQ (reference sequence). DNA of the CDR3: TGTGCCAGCAGCTTGCAGACAACTAACTATGGCTACACCTTC. This translates into CASSLQTTNYGYTF.

J is TRBJ2-5 and V is TRBV30; 11 nucleotides line up with TRBD2. Germline CDR1 is GTSNPN and CDR2 is SVGIG (reference sequence). V lost 8 bases to trimming and J lost 7 bases; unmatched junction nucleotides: 12. The CDR3 has 14 amino acids. In DNA, the CDR3 is TGTGCCCAGCTTCCGCTAGCGGGAGGCTCGACCCAGTACTTC. Residues: CAQLPLAGGSTQYF.